This T cell receptor beta chain was sequenced during a study of T cells in Graves' hyperthyroidism and ophthalmopathy. About the study: At the time of initial diagnosis and before any treatment, peripheral blood was collected.

General observations from the study: Patients with ophthalmopathy were separated from those with stable hyperthyroidism by a 13 V-J model.

The source material, RNA transcripts, was used to amplify TCR beta CDR3 regions. The TCR CDR3 was amplified in a first-round RT-PCR using the HTBI primer set. TCRdb redid the calling of the multiplex PCR reads with MiXCR, one entry per CDR3 protein. The profile shows more than 500,000 distinct CDR3 sequences, 13% to 15% of them singletons. This clonotype was seen a few times. Its matching antigen is unknown. Trimming cost V 5 bases and J 4 bases, with 13 bases left between them. The germline V gene has CDR1 MNHEY and CDR2 SMNVEV (reference sequence). The CDR3 has 14 amino acids. Absence of ophthalmopathy progression within 18 months defined stable Graves' hyperthyroidism. Newly diagnosed hyperthyroidism, duration under 2 months, in patients aged 18 to 65.

The sample taken for sequencing was blood. This rearrangement joins TRBV27 to TRBJ2-3; D may match TRBD1 or TRBD2 (5 bases each). The receptor was isolated from a woman in her 40s with Graves' hyperthyroidism. The CDR3 sequence: CASSRGWVADTQYF. CDR3 sequence (DNA): TGTGCCAGCAGTCGGGGCTGGGTGGCAGATACGCAGTATTTT.